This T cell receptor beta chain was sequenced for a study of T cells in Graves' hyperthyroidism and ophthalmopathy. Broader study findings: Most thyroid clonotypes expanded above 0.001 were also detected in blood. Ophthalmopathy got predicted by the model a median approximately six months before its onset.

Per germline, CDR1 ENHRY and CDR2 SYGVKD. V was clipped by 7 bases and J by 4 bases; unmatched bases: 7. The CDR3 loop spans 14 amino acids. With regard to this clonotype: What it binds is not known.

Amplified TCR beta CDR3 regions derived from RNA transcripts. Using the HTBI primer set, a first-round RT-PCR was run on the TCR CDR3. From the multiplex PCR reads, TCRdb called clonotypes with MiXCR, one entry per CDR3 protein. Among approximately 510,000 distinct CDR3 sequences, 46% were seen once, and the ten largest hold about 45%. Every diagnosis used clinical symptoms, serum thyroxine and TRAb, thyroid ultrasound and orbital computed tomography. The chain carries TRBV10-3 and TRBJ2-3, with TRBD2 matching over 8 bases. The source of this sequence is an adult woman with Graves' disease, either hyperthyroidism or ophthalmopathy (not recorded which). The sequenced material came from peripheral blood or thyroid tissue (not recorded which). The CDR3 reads CAINGGESADTQYF. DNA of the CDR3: TGTGCCATCAACGGGGGGGAAAGTGCAGATACGCAGTATTTT.